This entry concerns a single TCR beta chain. What it binds is unknown. Each CDR3 protein is one row after TCRdb ran MiXCR on the 5' RACE reads. The sample includes 250,000 or so distinct CDR3 sequences, approximately 19% seen only once; the top ten take 20% to 25%. The data derive from a study of T-cell memory formation after mild COVID-19. About the research overall: TCR clusters showed largely donor specificity.

V lost 0 bases, J lost 8 bases, and 13 bases lay in between. The CDR3 loop spans 13 amino acids. Germline assignment: CDR1 GTSNPN and CDR2 SVGIG (reference sequence). Study observations and caveats: Among clones peaking at day 37 in the second wave, SARS-CoV-2 specificity remained unconfirmed. Some clones that responded were present in memory (sampled pre-infection), which suggests cross-reactive memory joined. CD8+ contracting clones occupied EMRA, while CD4+ ones occupied mainly CM and EM.

The material sequenced was PBMCs or a T cell subset sorted from them (not recorded which). The TCR sequence derives from a man aged 18 to 29 who had mild COVID-19 (a few samples of this study predate the infection). Cell type and time point are not known. This chain links TRBV30 with TRBJ1-2; D is undetermined. The CDR3 DNA is TGTGCCTGGAGTGTATCGCCATCCGGCGGCTACACCTTC. It specifies CAWSVSPSGGYTF.